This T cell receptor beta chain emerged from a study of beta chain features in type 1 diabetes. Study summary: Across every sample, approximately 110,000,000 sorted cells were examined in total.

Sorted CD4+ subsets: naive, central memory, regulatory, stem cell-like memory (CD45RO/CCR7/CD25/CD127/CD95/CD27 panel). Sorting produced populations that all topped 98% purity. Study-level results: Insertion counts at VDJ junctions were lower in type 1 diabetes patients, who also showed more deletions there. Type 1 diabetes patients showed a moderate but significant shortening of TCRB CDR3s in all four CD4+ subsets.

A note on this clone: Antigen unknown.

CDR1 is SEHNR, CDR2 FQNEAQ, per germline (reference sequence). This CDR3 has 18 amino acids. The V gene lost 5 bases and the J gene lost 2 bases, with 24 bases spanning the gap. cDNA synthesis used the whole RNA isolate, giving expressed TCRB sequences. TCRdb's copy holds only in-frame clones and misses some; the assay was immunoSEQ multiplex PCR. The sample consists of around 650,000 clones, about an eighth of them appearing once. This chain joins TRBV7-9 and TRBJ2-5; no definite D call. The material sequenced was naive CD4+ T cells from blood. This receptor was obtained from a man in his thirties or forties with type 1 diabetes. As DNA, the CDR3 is TGTGCCAGCAGCCGTACTGCACGAGACACCTTCCTTCAAGAGACCCAGTACTTC. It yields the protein CASSRTARDTFLQETQYF.